This is a list of T cell receptor beta chains from one sample in a study of T cell repertoires in cytomegalovirus infection. TCRdb recomputed calls from the reads with MiXCR, one row per CDR3 protein. The table records about 920,000 distinct CDR3 sequences, more than 25% of them present only once. No cognate antigen is known for these TCRs. The sequencing used cultured CD8+ T cells from PBMCs, collected from culture after CMV antigen stimulation. The source of these receptors is a human donor in good health (CMV status not recorded). Some clones in this sample may be carry-over from other donors' samples. Each CDR3 is given with its conserved first and last residue. The D gene is left open where the match is weak. Size is stated for part of the rows, as once, few or many counts, or as a class when the clone is expanded.

cdr3_nt: TGTGCCAGCAGCCGGATGGGGGAAGCAATTAATGAGCAGTTCTTC
cdr3_aa: CASSRMGEAINEQFF
d_call: -
clone_size: many
v_call: TRBV7-6
j_call: TRBJ2-1

cdr3_nt: TGTGCCAGCAGTGAAGCTGAAGATGGTGGTAAGCCCCAGCATTTT
cdr3_aa: CASSEAEDGGKPQHF
d_call: -
clone_size: few
v_call: TRBV6-1
j_call: TRBJ1-5

cdr3_nt: TGTGCCAGTAGTGCCTACGGGGGCGGCTCCTACAATGAGCAGTTCTTC
cdr3_aa: CASSAYGGGSYNEQFF
d_call: -
clone_size: -
v_call: TRBV19
j_call: TRBJ2-1

cdr3_nt: TGTGCCAGTACTAGGACTAGCGGTCTCCAAGAGACCCAGTACTTC
cdr3_aa: CASTRTSGLQETQYF
d_call: TRBD2
clone_size: few
v_call: TRBV19
j_call: TRBJ2-5

cdr3_nt: TGTGCCAGCAGCCCCTCACTCCTCTACGAGCAGTACTTC
cdr3_aa: CASSPSLLYEQYF
d_call: -
clone_size: -
v_call: TRBV14
j_call: TRBJ2-7

cdr3_nt: TGTGCCAGCAGATCCAGCGGGGGGCCAACGCAAGGCACAGATACGCAGTATTTT
cdr3_aa: CASRSSGGPTQGTDTQYF
d_call: TRBD2
clone_size: few
v_call: TRBV2
j_call: TRBJ2-3

cdr3_nt: TGCAGCGTTACACAGGATCGGGGGACCGGGGAGCTGTTTTTT
cdr3_aa: CSVTQDRGTGELFF
d_call: -
clone_size: -
v_call: TRBV29-1
j_call: TRBJ2-2

cdr3_nt: TGTGCCAGCAGTTCAACTTATTTACCGGGCGGTGGAGAGACCCAGTACTTC
cdr3_aa: CASSSTYLPGGGETQYF
d_call: -
clone_size: -
v_call: TRBV27
j_call: TRBJ2-5

cdr3_nt: TGTGCCAGCAGTTTTACCCTAGCGGGGGAAGGGGCAGATACGCAGTATTTT
cdr3_aa: CASSFTLAGEGADTQYF
d_call: TRBD2
clone_size: few
v_call: TRBV12-3/TRBV12-4
j_call: TRBJ2-3

cdr3_nt: TGTGCCAGCAGCCAGGTTACGGGTGCGGGGGCGACTGGCTACACCTTC
cdr3_aa: CASSQVTGAGATGYTF
d_call: -
clone_size: -
v_call: TRBV4-2
j_call: TRBJ1-2

cdr3_nt: TGCAGTGCCGACAAAACACGGCTAGCCAAAAACATTCAGTACTTC
cdr3_aa: CSADKTRLAKNIQYF
d_call: -
clone_size: -
v_call: TRBV20-1
j_call: TRBJ2-4

cdr3_nt: TGTGCCAGCAGCTTAAAAGGATCAGGAACCTACAATGAGCAGTTCTTC
cdr3_aa: CASSLKGSGTYNEQFF
d_call: -
clone_size: -
v_call: TRBV7-9
j_call: TRBJ2-1

cdr3_nt: TGTGCCAGCAGTTTAACGGACAGGGGGTTCTATGGCTACACCTTC
cdr3_aa: CASSLTDRGFYGYTF
d_call: TRBD1
clone_size: few
v_call: TRBV28
j_call: TRBJ1-2

cdr3_nt: TGTGCCAGCAGCTTAGATAAGGGGTCCCCCTACAATGAGCAGTTCTTC
cdr3_aa: CASSLDKGSPYNEQFF
d_call: -
clone_size: -
v_call: TRBV7-8
j_call: TRBJ2-1

cdr3_nt: TGTGCCAGCAGACGGGGACAGGGGTACGAGCAGTACTTC
cdr3_aa: CASRRGQGYEQYF
d_call: TRBD1
clone_size: many
v_call: TRBV27
j_call: TRBJ2-7

cdr3_nt: TGTGCCAGCAGTCGGGGCCTTCGGGACGAAGCTTTCTTT
cdr3_aa: CASSRGLRDEAFF
d_call: -
clone_size: few
v_call: TRBV6-5
j_call: TRBJ1-1

cdr3_nt: TGCAGTGCTAGAGATCGAGAACAGTTGCTTTTCTACGAGCAGTACTTC
cdr3_aa: CSARDREQLLFYEQYF
d_call: -
clone_size: few
v_call: TRBV20-1
j_call: TRBJ2-7

cdr3_nt: TGTGCCAGCAGCTTTCACGCAGCGGGGGCCGACAATGAGCAGTTCTTC
cdr3_aa: CASSFHAAGADNEQFF
d_call: TRBD2
clone_size: -
v_call: TRBV7-3
j_call: TRBJ2-1

cdr3_nt: TGTGCCAGCAGCTCACAGGGGGCCAGGGAGACCCAGTACTTC
cdr3_aa: CASSSQGARETQYF
d_call: TRBD1
clone_size: -
v_call: TRBV7-3
j_call: TRBJ2-5

cdr3_nt: TGTGCCAGCAAAGGAGGGTCTGGCTACACCTTC
cdr3_aa: CASKGGSGYTF
d_call: -
clone_size: -
v_call: TRBV2
j_call: TRBJ1-2

cdr3_nt: TGTGCCAGCAGCTTCAGACAGGCCGCTGAAGCTTTCTTT
cdr3_aa: CASSFRQAAEAFF
d_call: -
clone_size: -
v_call: TRBV7-8
j_call: TRBJ1-1

cdr3_nt: TGTGCCAGCAGTACCCCCCGACTAGCGGGGGGACCTAGTGACGAGCAGTACTTC
cdr3_aa: CASSTPRLAGGPSDEQYF
d_call: TRBD2
clone_size: few
v_call: TRBV12-3/TRBV12-4
j_call: TRBJ2-7

cdr3_nt: TGTGCCAGCAGCTTTGGCGGTGGACACACTGAAGCTTTCTTT
cdr3_aa: CASSFGGGHTEAFF
d_call: -
clone_size: -
v_call: TRBV5-3
j_call: TRBJ1-1